This T cell receptor (beta chain) is drawn from a study of shared clonotypes between healthy human individuals. The length of the CDR3 is 14 residues. V lost 5 bases to trimming and J lost 5 bases, with 17 bases between them. Looked up from germline, CDR1 is SGHDT and CDR2 is YYEEEE. Generated by immunoSEQ multiplex PCR, the TCRdb table keeps only in-frame clones and is missing some. The table shows some 2 million clones, with roughly 96% occurring only once. Material for sequencing was naive CD4+ T cells sorted from blood. The subset denotes: CD45RA+ positively selected. The sequence derives from a young man in good health. J is TRBJ2-7 and V is TRBV5-6; either TRBD1 or TRBD2 may fit D (5 bases each). The CDR3 DNA reads as TGTGCCAGCAGGCGAACGGGACGTACCCACGAGCAGTACTTC. This codes for CASRRTGRTHEQYF.